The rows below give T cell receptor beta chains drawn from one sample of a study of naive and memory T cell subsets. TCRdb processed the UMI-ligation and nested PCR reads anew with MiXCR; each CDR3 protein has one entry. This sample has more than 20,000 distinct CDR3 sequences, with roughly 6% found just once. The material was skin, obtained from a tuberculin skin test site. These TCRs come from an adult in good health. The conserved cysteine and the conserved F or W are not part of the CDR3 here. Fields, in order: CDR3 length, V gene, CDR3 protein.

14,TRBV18,ASSPQTSGSNPEQF
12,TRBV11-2,ASSLFQASYEQY
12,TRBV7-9,ASSLADGPTEQY
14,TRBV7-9,ASSNIPGQGLYGYT
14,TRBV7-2,ASRTRGGPNTGELF
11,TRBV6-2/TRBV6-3,ASSYGSMKTQY
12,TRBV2,ASSDGTGAGELF
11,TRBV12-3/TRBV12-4,ASSLRQDNVLT
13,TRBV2,ASSSIDLLQETQY
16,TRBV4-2,ASSQEWTGGVVSYEQY
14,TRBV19,ASSTGTSGYYNEQF
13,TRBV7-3,ASSSEPGGHTEAF
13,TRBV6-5,ASSYSSREGLEQY
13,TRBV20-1,SATVTVNSNQPQH
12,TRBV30,AWSLGSGNQPQH
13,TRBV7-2,ASKERVPTAYEQY
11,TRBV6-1,ASKQGPNQPQH
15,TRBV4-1,ASSLRPWDGIYNEQF
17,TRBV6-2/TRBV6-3,ASSYPLSYGLHDYNEQF
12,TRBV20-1,SAPGTSGENEQF
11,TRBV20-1,SASRSLQDTQY
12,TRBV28,ASSLDTGNREAF
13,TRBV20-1,SARTGLAATGELF
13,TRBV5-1,ASSFEGAGANVLT
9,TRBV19,ASSAYDKQY
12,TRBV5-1,ASSLEPYTGELF
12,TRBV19,ASSIWRVRTEAF
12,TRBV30,AWSVSGGSQPQH
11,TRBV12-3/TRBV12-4,ASTPDWGEKLF
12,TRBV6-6,ASSPGRDNSPLH
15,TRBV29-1,SVEEGDLAGGNNEQF
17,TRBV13,ASSISGTSGRRSYNEQF
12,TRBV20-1,SASLDGGPYGYT
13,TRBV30,AGTSGSGDTGELF
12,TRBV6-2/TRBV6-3,ASRREGRADTQY
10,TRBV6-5,ATGGEVYGYT
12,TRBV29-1,SVTGTGYQETQY
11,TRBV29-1,SVEPTGRSGYT
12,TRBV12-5,ASGLEVGTDTQY
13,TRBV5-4,ASSLFLRGTYGYT
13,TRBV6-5,ASRPLGGGFYEQY
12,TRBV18,ASSPSGQLYGYT
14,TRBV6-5,ASSYYPQGSGNTIY
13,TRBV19,ASSIFSTGTGELF
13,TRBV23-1,ASSQGASATDTQY
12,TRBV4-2,ASSQVGGSTEAF
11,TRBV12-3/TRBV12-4,ASSRGSVQPQH
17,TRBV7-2,ASSLVSGLAGGLPHEQF
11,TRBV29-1,SVARSNTGELF
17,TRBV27,ASRIPRTSGENSTGELF